A single sample is the source of the 17 T cell receptor beta chains below, sequenced in a study of blood T cell repertoires in COVID-19. The protocol was immunoSEQ multiplex PCR, while the TCRdb copy is restricted to in-frame clones and leaves out a portion. The table has hundreds of thousands of clones, 87% seen once. The sample consisted of peripheral blood. These receptor sequences come from a man younger than 30 with active or convalescent COVID-19.

This clone came up once. J is TRBJ2-1 and V is TRBV4-1; 11 bases are a match to TRBD2. The V gene's germline CDR1 is MGHRA and CDR2 YSYEKL. V gave up 3 bases and J gave up 3 bases; unmatched junction bases: 7. CDR3 length equals 17 residues. CDR3 protein: CASSQGPGLADYNEQFF. The CDR3 DNA follows: TGCGCCAGCAGCCAGGGCCCGGGACTAGCGGACTACAATGAGCAGTTCTTC.

J is TRBJ1-2 and V is TRBV4-3; D remains unclear. The V gene lost 1 base and the J gene lost 5 bases, with 17 bases spanning the gap. Germline assignment: CDR1 LGHNA and CDR2 YSLEER. The CDR3 consists of 16 residues. This CDR3 is CASSQGVGAVGYGYTF. The CDR3 DNA reads as TGCGCCAGCAGCCAAGGCGTGGGAGCAGTTGGGTATGGCTACACCTTC.

The V gene is TRBV28, the J gene TRBJ2-2; weak D call: TRBD1 (5 bases). The CDR3 loop spans 12 amino acids. Deletions cut 11 bases from V and 6 bases from J, with 13 bases between. Germline-derived CDR1 and CDR2 are MDHEN and SYDVKM. The CDR3, as DNA: TGTGCCGGGAAAGGGGTGGCCGGGGAGCTGTTTTTT. Translated: CAGKGVAGELFF.

V usage is TRBV5-1 and J usage is TRBJ2-3; 7 positions agree with TRBD2. Germline lookup yields CDR1 SGHRS and CDR2 YFSETQ. The CDR3 contains 18 residues. V lost 3 bases and J lost 2; bases outside the gene matches: 15. CDR3 nucleotides: TGCGCCAGCAGCTCAAGACTAGCTGGGAGGTCGATCACAGATACGCAGTATTTT. Amino acid sequence: CASSSRLAGRSITDTQYF.

This chain links TRBV15 with TRBJ2-5, with 10 bases lining up with TRBD2. Germline V gene lookup returns CDR1 LNHNV and CDR2 YYDKDF (reference sequence). This CDR3 region has 15 residues. The V segment lost 3 bases and the J segment 5 bases; nucleotides outside the gene matches: 6. The CDR3 sequence: CATSRASGGEETQYF. CDR3 coding DNA: TGTGCCACCAGCAGGGCTAGCGGGGGCGAGGAGACCCAGTACTTC.

V gene TRBV24-1 combines with J gene TRBJ1-3; D uncertain. Germline assignment: CDR1 KGHDR and CDR2 SFDVKD. The germline V and J ends were trimmed by 4 bases and 4 bases, with 13 bases remaining between them. CDR3 length equals 15 residues. CDR3 sequence: CATSDPRETGNTIYF. The CDR3 DNA reads as TGTGCCACCAGTGACCCGAGGGAGACGGGAAACACCATATATTTT.

The count of this clone is one. The V gene is TRBV6-5, the J gene TRBJ1-6; D uncertain. With 6 bases removed from V and 1 base from J, the gap between germline ends came to 10 bases. The CDR3 loop spans 15 amino acids. Germline CDR1 reads MNHEY; CDR2 reads SVGAGI. CDR3 amino acids: CASRTLTSYNSPLHF. The CDR3 region has the DNA TGTGCCAGCAGAACCTTAACTTCCTATAATTCACCCCTCCACTTT.

The chain recombines TRBV4-3 with TRBJ2-3; 16 bases line up with TRBD2. Germline loops: CDR1 LGHNA, CDR2 YSLEER. The CDR3 runs 17 residues. V was clipped by 0 bases and J by 4 bases; unmatched bases: 1. This CDR3 reads CASSQEGLAGGSDTQYF. The CDR3 DNA reads as TGCGCCAGCAGCCAAGAGGGACTAGCGGGGGGGTCAGATACGCAGTATTTT.

The gene calls are TRBV13 and TRBJ1-1; 9 bases agree with TRBD1. Per the germline V gene, CDR1 is PRHDT and CDR2 is FYEKMQ (reference sequence). This CDR3 is built from 18 residues. The J segment lost 1 base and the V segment lost 0 bases, leaving 9 bases of the junction unmatched. The CDR3 nucleotides read TGTGCCAGCAGCTTAGGCCTTTCCCGGACAGGGGAGAACACTGAAGCTTTCTTT. This gives the protein CASSLGLSRTGENTEAFF. The entire variable domain, with the rest obtained from reference TRBV13 and TRBJ1-1, is as follows: AAGVIQSPRHLIKEKRETATLKCYPIPRHDTVYWYQQGPGQDPQFLISFYEKMQSDKGSIPDRFSAQQFSDYHSELNMSSLELGDSALYFCASSLGLSRTGENTEAFFGQGTRLTVV.

The CDR3 reads CASSLAGQSSPLHF. The CDR3 region has the DNA TGTGCCAGCAGCTTAGCGGGACAGAGTTCACCCCTCCACTTT. The chain has TRBV7-2 and TRBJ1-6; 7 bases agree with TRBD1. V was pared by 0 bases and J by 9 bases, with 2 bases of the junction left unmatched. The germline V gene has CDR1 SGHTA and CDR2 FQGNSA. The CDR3 totals 14 residues.

This sequence joins TRBV25-1 and TRBJ2-1; 8 bases agree with TRBD1. Germline lookup yields CDR1 MGHDK and CDR2 SYGVNS. The CDR3 extends over 15 amino acids. The junction had 9 bases not matched to a gene; V was cut back by 3 bases and J by 8 bases. In DNA, the CDR3 is TGTGCCAGCAGTGATTCGGACAGGGACGATGATGAGCAGTTCTTC. The encoded protein is CASSDSDRDDDEQFF.

This chain joins TRBV5-4 and TRBJ1-5, with D hard to call. Germline lookup yields CDR1 SGHNT and CDR2 YYREEE (reference sequence). CDR3 length equals 13 residues. V lost 0 bases, J lost 6 bases, and 7 bases lay in between. The CDR3 region is CASSLDPGQPQHF. The CDR3 DNA reads TGTGCCAGCAGCTTGGATCCCGGTCAGCCCCAGCATTTT.

As DNA, the CDR3 is TGTGCCAGCAGCGGGGGACAGCATGGAAACACCATATATTTT. Protein product: CASSGGQHGNTIYF. The chain joins TRBV14 to TRBJ1-3, with TRBD1 matching 7 bases. The J segment lost 3 bases and the V segment lost 5 bases, leaving 4 bases of the junction unmatched. CDR1 and CDR2 (germline): SGHDN, FVKESK. This CDR3 is built from 14 residues. Looking up the rest from reference TRBV14 and TRBJ1-3 gives the full variable domain: EAGVTQFPSHSVIEKGQTVTLRCDPISGHDNLYWYRRVMGKEIKFLLHFVKESKQDESGMPNNRFLAERTGGTYSTLKVQPAELEDSGVYFCASSGGQHGNTIYFGEGSWLTVV.

The rearrangement joins TRBV11-3 to TRBJ2-3; tentatively, D is TRBD2 (5 bases). This CDR3 is built from 14 residues. Germline V gives CDR1 SGHNT, CDR2 YENEEA. V lost 1 base and J lost 2, with 7 bases in between. Here the CDR3 DNA reads TGTGCCAGCAGCTTAGGGGGAGTCACAGATACGCAGTATTTT. Protein sequence: CASSLGGVTDTQYF.

This chain links TRBV18 with TRBJ2-3; TRBD1 agrees at 7 bases. V was pared by 3 bases and J by 2 bases, with 8 bases of the junction left unmatched. Germline V gives CDR1 KGHSH, CDR2 LQKENI. This CDR3 has 16 amino acids. The CDR3 sequence: CASSPSGQKPTDTQYF. The CDR3 DNA is TGTGCCAGCTCACCCTCGGGACAGAAGCCCACAGATACGCAGTATTTT.

The CDR3 is CASSFSGVAGNTIYF. The CDR3 DNA is TGCGCCAGCAGCTTCTCGGGAGTAGCTGGAAACACCATATATTTT. The chain joins TRBV5-1 to TRBJ1-3; D not resolved. Germline-derived CDR1 and CDR2 are SGHRS and YFSETQ. This CDR3 region has 15 residues. V was trimmed by 2 bases and J by 2 bases, leaving 11 bases between them. Drawing the rest from reference TRBV5-1 and TRBJ1-3, the complete variable domain is KAGVTQTPRYLIKTRGQQVTLSCSPISGHRSVSWYQQTPGQGLQFLFEYFSETQRNKGNFPGRFSGRQFSNSRSEMNVSTLELGDSALYLCASSFSGVAGNTIYFGEGSWLTVV.

The chain joins TRBV7-3 to TRBJ1-5; D is undetermined. This CDR3 is built from 13 residues. V lost 5 bases to trimming and J lost 4 bases, with 9 bases between them. CDR1 and CDR2 (germline): SGHTA, FQGTGA. The CDR3 reads CASSLDGNQPQHF. CDR3 DNA sequence: TGTGCCAGCAGCCTAGACGGAAATCAGCCCCAGCATTTT.